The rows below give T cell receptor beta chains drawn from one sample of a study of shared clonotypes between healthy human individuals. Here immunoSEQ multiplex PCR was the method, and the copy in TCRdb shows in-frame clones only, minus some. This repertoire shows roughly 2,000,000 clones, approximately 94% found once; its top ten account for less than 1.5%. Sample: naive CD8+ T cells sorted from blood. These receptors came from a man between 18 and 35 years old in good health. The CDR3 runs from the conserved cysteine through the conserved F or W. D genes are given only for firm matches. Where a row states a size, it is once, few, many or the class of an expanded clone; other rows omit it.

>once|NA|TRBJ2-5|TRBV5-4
CASSLEGISNPSQETQYF
TGTGCCAGCAGCCTGGAGGGAATTTCAAACCCCTCTCAAGAGACCCAGTACTTC
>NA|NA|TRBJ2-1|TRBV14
CASSQIAIYNEQFF
TGTGCCAGCAGCCAAATAGCGATCTACAATGAGCAGTTCTTC
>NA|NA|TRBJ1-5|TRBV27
CASNALSSNQPQHF
TGTGCCAGCAACGCCCTTAGCAGCAATCAGCCCCAGCATTTT
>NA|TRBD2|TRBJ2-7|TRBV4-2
CASSQDNGGTSYEQYF
TGTGCCAGCAGCCAAGATAACGGGGGGACCTCCTACGAGCAGTACTTC
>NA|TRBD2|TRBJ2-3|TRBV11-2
CASSSSRGGVVDTQYF
TGTGCCAGCAGCTCCTCTCGCGGGGGGGTTGTAGATACGCAGTATTTT
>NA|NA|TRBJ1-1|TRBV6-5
CAAGIPGDTEAFF
TGTGCTGCAGGGATACCCGGGGACACTGAAGCTTTCTTT
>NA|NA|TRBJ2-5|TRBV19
CASSIIEGETQYF
TGTGCCAGTAGTATAATTGAGGGAGAGACCCAGTACTTC
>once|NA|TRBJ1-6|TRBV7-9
CASSLVPGGDSPLHF
TGTGCCAGCAGCTTAGTTCCGGGAGGGGATTCACCCCTCCACTTT
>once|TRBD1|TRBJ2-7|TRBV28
CASSGRQGPLGEQYF
TGTGCCAGCAGCGGACGACAGGGCCCCTTAGGCGAGCAGTACTTC
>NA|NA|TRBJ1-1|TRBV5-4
CASSRLGMTEAFF
TGTGCCAGCAGCCGGCTGGGTATGACTGAAGCTTTCTTT
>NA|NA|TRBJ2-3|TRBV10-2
CASSEPSGLRIPDTQYF
TGCGCCAGCAGTGAGCCCTCCGGACTGCGAATTCCAGATACGCAGTATTTT
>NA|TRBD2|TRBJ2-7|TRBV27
CASSLLFGEGFSYEQYF
TGTGCCAGCAGTTTATTATTCGGGGAGGGCTTCTCCTACGAGCAGTACTTC
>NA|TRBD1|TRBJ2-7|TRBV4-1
CASSYDRVNEQYF
TGCGCCAGCAGTTATGACAGGGTAAACGAGCAGTACTTC
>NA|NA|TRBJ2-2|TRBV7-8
CASSFGPANTGELFF
TGTGCCAGCAGCTTTGGGCCGGCGAACACCGGGGAGCTGTTTTTT
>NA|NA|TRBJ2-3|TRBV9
CASSVISSDTQYF
TGTGCCAGCAGCGTCATCAGCTCAGATACGCAGTATTTT